This record covers a single T cell receptor beta chain. No antigen is known for it. This sample stems from a study of Ad26.COV2.S vaccination and SARS-CoV-2 variants. Some clones are missing from TCRdb's copy, which holds only in-frame ones; the method was immunoSEQ multiplex PCR. The repertoire holds 100,000 or so clones, with about three quarters as singletons. Deletions cut 6 bases from V and 10 bases from J, with 12 bases between. Germline assignment: CDR1 SNHLY and CDR2 FYNNEI. The CDR3 is 11 amino acids. Findings of the study overall: From the TCR breadth and depth analyses, total T cell responses may have been underestimated. Vaccine recipients surpassed placebo recipients in spike-specific TCR breadth.

Sequencing was performed on peripheral blood, taken after recovery from COVID-19. The receptor comes from a human donor who had recovered from COVID-19. V usage is TRBV2 and J usage is TRBJ1-2; D not resolved. The CDR3 coding sequence is TGTGCCAGCAGCTTACAGATTATCTACACCTTC. It yields the protein CASSLQIIYTF.